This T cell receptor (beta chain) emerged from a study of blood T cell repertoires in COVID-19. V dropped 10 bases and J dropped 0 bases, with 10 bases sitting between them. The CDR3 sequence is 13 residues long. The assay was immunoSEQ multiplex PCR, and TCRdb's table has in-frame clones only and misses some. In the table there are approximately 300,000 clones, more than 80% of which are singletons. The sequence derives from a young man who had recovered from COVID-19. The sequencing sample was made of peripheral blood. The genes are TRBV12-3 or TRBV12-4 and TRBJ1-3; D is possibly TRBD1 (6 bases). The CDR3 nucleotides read TGTGCCATCGACAGGACCTCTGGAAACACCATATATTTT. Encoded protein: CAIDRTSGNTIYF.